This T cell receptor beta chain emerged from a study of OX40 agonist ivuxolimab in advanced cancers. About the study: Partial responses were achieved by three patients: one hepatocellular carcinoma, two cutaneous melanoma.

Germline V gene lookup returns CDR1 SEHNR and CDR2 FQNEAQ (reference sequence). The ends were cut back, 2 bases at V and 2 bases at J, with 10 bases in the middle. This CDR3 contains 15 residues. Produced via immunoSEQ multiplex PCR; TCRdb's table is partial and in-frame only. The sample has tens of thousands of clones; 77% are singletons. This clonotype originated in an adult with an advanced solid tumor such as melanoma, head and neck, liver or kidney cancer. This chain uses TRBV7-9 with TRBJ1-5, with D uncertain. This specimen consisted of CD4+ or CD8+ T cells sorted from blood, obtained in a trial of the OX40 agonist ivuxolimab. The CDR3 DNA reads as TGTGCCAGCAGCTTAAGCGGTCAGGGCAATCAGCCCCAGCATTTT. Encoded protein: CASSLSGQGNQPQHF. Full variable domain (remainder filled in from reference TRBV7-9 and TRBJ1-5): DTGVSQNPRHKITKRGQNVTFRCDPISEHNRLYWYRQTLGQGPEFLTYFQNEAQLEKSRLLSDRFSAERPKGSFSTLEIQRTEQGDSAMYLCASSLSGQGNQPQHFGDGTRLSIL.